The source of this T cell receptor (beta chain) is a study of CD8+CD57+ T cells in acquired aplastic anemia. Across the whole study: The DNA of sorted CD4+ and CD8+ cells averaged roughly 3 ug. CD4+ reads averaged about 9.9 million in healthy donors.

This clonotype appeared a few times. Its antigen is unidentified. Genomic DNA, the template, was used for profiling of the TCR beta VDJ and CDR3. TCRdb reprocessed the reads via MiXCR and lists one record per CDR3 protein. The table shows a few hundred thousand distinct CDR3 sequences, with 34% occurring only once. Study-wide points: The same twenty-nine CD8+ CDR3 sequences occurred in patients and in controls.

CDR1 is MNHEY, CDR2 SVGAGI, per germline. This CDR3 comprises 14 residues. V was trimmed by 2 bases and J by 6 bases, leaving 10 bases between them. Sequenced input: sorted CD4+, CD8+, or CD8+CD57+ T cells (not recorded which) from PBMCs. The chain uses TRBV6-5 and TRBJ2-2; no clear D gene. This TCR came from a human donor in good health, serving as a control. CDR3 protein: CASSYQPRSGELFF. CDR3 DNA: TGTGCCAGCAGTTACCAACCTCGCTCCGGGGAGCTGTTTTTT.